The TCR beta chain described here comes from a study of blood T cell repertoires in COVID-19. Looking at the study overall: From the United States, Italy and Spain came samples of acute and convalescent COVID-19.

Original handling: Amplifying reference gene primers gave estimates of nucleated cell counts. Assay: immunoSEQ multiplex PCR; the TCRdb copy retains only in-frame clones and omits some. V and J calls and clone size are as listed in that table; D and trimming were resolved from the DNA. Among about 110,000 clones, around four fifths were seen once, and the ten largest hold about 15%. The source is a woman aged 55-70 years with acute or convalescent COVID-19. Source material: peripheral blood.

The DNA for the CDR3 is TGTGCCAGCAGCCCATACACAGGGGACTATGGCTACACCTTC. Translating it yields CASSPYTGDYGYTF. The J gene is TRBJ1-2, the V gene TRBV5-6, with 7 bases that match TRBD1. CDR1 and CDR2 from the germline V gene are SGHDT and YYEEEE. Trimming removed 4 bases from V and 3 bases from J; junction bases left unmatched: 6. This CDR3 has 14 amino acids.